This entry lists 23 T cell receptor beta chains sequenced from one sample in a study of shared clonotypes between healthy human individuals. Only in-frame clones appear in the TCRdb table, and some are missing; sequencing was by immunoSEQ multiplex PCR. The sample records roughly 410,000 clones, around 96% being singletons. The sample was memory CD8+ T cells sorted from blood. The subset denotes: CD45RO+ cells pooled with CCR7-negative TemRA cells. Receptors originate from a man between 25 and 39 years old in good health.

This chain connects TRBV28 to TRBJ1-4; D might be TRBD1 (6 bases). Germline V gene data show CDR1 as MDHEN and CDR2 as SYDVKM. This CDR3 contains 13 residues. Trimming left V 8 bases short and J 8 bases short, with 15 bases between. As DNA, the CDR3 is TGTGCCAGCCTAACGGACAGCAACGAAAAACTGTTTTTT. It encodes CASLTDSNEKLFF.

The chain combines TRBV30 with TRBJ2-7, with D tentatively TRBD1 (6 bases). CDR1 GTSNPN and CDR2 SVGIG come from the germline V gene (reference sequence). The CDR3 is 11 residues long. V shed 7 bases and J shed 5 bases, with 12 bases lying between them. Written as DNA, the CDR3 is TGTGCCTCGGACAGATTGAACGAGCAGTACTTC. It yields the protein CASDRLNEQYF.

This chain uses TRBV28 with TRBJ1-4; D uncertain. The V end was cut by 5 bases, the J end by 2 bases, with 12 bases between. Germline loops: CDR1 MDHEN, CDR2 SYDVKM. The CDR3 has 15 amino acids. The CDR3 DNA reads TGTGCCAGCAGTCCCCTCGGTCAGACTAATGAAAAACTGTTTTTT. Its translation: CASSPLGQTNEKLFF.

The chain joins TRBV7-9 to TRBJ2-7; D might be TRBD2 (6 bases). Germline lookup yields CDR1 SEHNR and CDR2 FQNEAQ (reference sequence). The CDR3 is 15 residues long. V lost 1 base and J 2 bases, leaving 12 bases between the germline ends. In DNA, the CDR3 is TGTGCCAGCAGCTTAGGGAGGCGGGGTCCCTACGAGCAGTACTTC. This codes for CASSLGRRGPYEQYF.

This clone came up once. The chain has TRBV19 and TRBJ2-7; D is perhaps TRBD2 (6 bases). The CDR3 contains 13 residues. CDR1 LNHDA and CDR2 SQIVND come from the germline V gene (reference sequence). V dropped 6 bases and J dropped 2 bases, with 11 bases sitting between them. DNA for the CDR3: TGTGCCAGTAGGAGCGGGCAAACCTACGAGCAGTACTTC. Translation gives CASRSGQTYEQYF.

This chain links TRBV11-2 with TRBJ1-1; no clear D gene. Between the trimmed V and J ends, which lost 5 bases and 4 bases, there was a span of 14 bases. The CDR3 is 14 amino acids. The germline CDR1 and CDR2 sequences are SGHAT and FQNNGV. The CDR3 DNA reads TGTGCCAGCAGCCATGACTGGTTTCTCACTGAAGCTTTCTTT. It codes for CASSHDWFLTEAFF.

The rearrangement joins TRBV7-8 to TRBJ2-1; D gene ambiguous. This CDR3 has 12 amino acids. Deletions cut 0 bases from V and 6 bases from J, with 3 bases between. Germline V gene lookup returns CDR1 SGHVS and CDR2 FQNEAQ. The CDR3 protein is CASSLASNEQFF. As DNA, the CDR3 is TGTGCCAGCAGCTTAGCTAGCAATGAGCAGTTCTTC. Together with reference TRBV7-8 and TRBJ2-1, the CDR3 gives the full variable domain: GAGVSQSPRYKVAKRGQDVALRCDPISGHVSLFWYQQALGQGPEFLTYFQNEAQLDKSGLPSDRFFAERPEGSVSTLKIQRTQQEDSAVYLCASSLASNEQFFGPGTRLTVL.

The rearrangement joins TRBV19 to TRBJ1-1, with 7 bases that match TRBD1. The germline V gene encodes CDR1 LNHDA and CDR2 SQIVND (reference sequence). The CDR3 consists of 15 residues. The J segment lost 0 bases and the V segment lost 3 bases, leaving 4 bases of the junction unmatched. DNA for the CDR3: TGTGCCAGTAGTATGGCGACAGGGATGAACACTGAAGCTTTCTTT. Protein product: CASSMATGMNTEAFF.

The chain recombines TRBV27 with TRBJ2-3, with 7 bases that match TRBD2. In germline, CDR1 is MNHEY, CDR2 SMNVEV (reference sequence). The V and J ends lost 1 base and 3 bases, in that order; junction bases with no gene match: 10. The CDR3 has 17 amino acids. This chain's CDR3 is CASSLYQGGSRTDTQYF. As DNA, the CDR3 is TGTGCCAGCAGTTTATATCAAGGCGGGAGTAGGACAGATACGCAGTATTTT.

The chain links TRBV11-2 to TRBJ2-1; D gene uncertain. V lost 3 bases and J 8 bases, leaving 14 bases between the germline ends. The CDR3 contains 14 residues. Germline assignment: CDR1 SGHAT and CDR2 FQNNGV. The CDR3 loop reads CASSFSFGLDEQFF. The CDR3 nucleotides read TGTGCCAGCAGCTTCTCCTTCGGGTTAGATGAGCAGTTCTTC.

The chain has TRBV10-3 and TRBJ2-7; the match to TRBD2 covers 9 bases. J lost 5 bases, V lost 4 bases, and 9 bases had no gene match. The CDR3 sequence is 15 residues long. CDR1 is ENHRY, CDR2 SYGVKD, per germline. The CDR3 nucleotides read TGTGCCATCAGTGCCATAGCGGGAGCTGGTGACGAGCAGTACTTC. Its protein is CAISAIAGAGDEQYF.

The chain is built from TRBV7-9 and TRBJ2-3; 7 nucleotides match TRBD2. The germline V gene has CDR1 SEHNR and CDR2 FQNEAQ (reference sequence). The CDR3 runs 14 residues. J was trimmed by 5 bases and V by 2 bases; bases with no gene match: 4. The CDR3 loop reads CASSLMRELDTQYF. CDR3 in DNA: TGTGCCAGCAGCTTAATGCGGGAGTTAGATACGCAGTATTTT.

The chain joins TRBV11-3 to TRBJ2-1; 13 bases are shared with TRBD2. Germline-derived CDR1 and CDR2 are SGHNT and YENEEA. This CDR3 has 18 amino acids. V was clipped by 5 bases and J by 6 bases; unmatched bases: 13. DNA of the CDR3: TGTGCCAGCAGCCTGCAAGGACCTGGACTAGCGGGAGCCAATGAGCAGTTCTTC. It is translated as CASSLQGPGLAGANEQFF.

This clone occurred a few times. V gene TRBV13 combines with J gene TRBJ1-5, with a possible D match to TRBD1 (6 bases). Trimming shortened V by 3 bases and J by 5 bases, and 14 bases separated the two germline ends. Looked up from germline, CDR1 is PRHDT and CDR2 is FYEKMQ (reference sequence). The CDR3 contains 15 residues. The CDR3 coding sequence is TGTGCCAGCAGCTTCTCAGGGGCCAAGGATCAGCCCCAGCATTTT. It translates to CASSFSGAKDQPQHF. The full variable domain, rest sourced from reference TRBV13 and TRBJ1-5, is AAGVIQSPRHLIKEKRETATLKCYPIPRHDTVYWYQQGPGQDPQFLISFYEKMQSDKGSIPDRFSAQQFSDYHSELNMSSLELGDSALYFCASSFSGAKDQPQHFGDGTRLSIL.

This clone has only one observation. The V call is TRBV30, the J call TRBJ2-2; 7 positions agree with TRBD2. CDR3 size: 16 residues. Germline CDR1 is GTSNPN and CDR2 is SVGIG (reference sequence). Trimming at V came to 4 bases and at J to 0 bases, leaving 8 bases not matched to a gene. The CDR3 spells CAWIGEGGANTGELFF. CDR3 DNA sequence: TGTGCCTGGATTGGGGAGGGCGGTGCGAACACCGGGGAGCTGTTTTTT.

The chain uses TRBV7-9 and TRBJ2-3; D is unresolved. The CDR3 runs to 15 residues. Germline lookup yields CDR1 SEHNR and CDR2 FQNEAQ (reference sequence). Trimming pared 2 bases from V and 0 bases from J, leaving 9 bases between. CDR3 protein: CASSLSSDSTDTQYF. The CDR3, as DNA: TGTGCCAGCAGCTTAAGCTCCGATAGCACAGATACGCAGTATTTT.

The chain uses TRBV7-2 and TRBJ2-7, with TRBD2 matching over 10 bases. CDR3 length: 13 residues. The V gene's germline CDR1 is SGHTA and CDR2 FQGNSA. V lost 5 bases, J lost 4 bases, and 2 bases stayed unmatched. The CDR3 DNA follows: TGTGCCAGCAGCCGGACTAGCGGTTACGAGCAGTACTTC. This codes for CASSRTSGYEQYF.

The rearrangement links TRBV7-2 to TRBJ2-4; a weak D match, TRBD2 (5 bases). The CDR3 consists of 16 residues. Germline loops: CDR1 SGHTA, CDR2 FQGNSA. Deletions cut 1 base from V and 0 bases from J, with 10 bases between. CDR3 region: CASSLEVGLAKNIQYF. The CDR3 DNA sequence: TGTGCCAGCAGCTTAGAGGTTGGACTAGCCAAAAACATTCAGTACTTC.

A single count supports this clone. DNA of the CDR3: TGCAGCGCCGCTGGGACCCACAAAGAGACCCAGTACTTC. Protein sequence: CSAAGTHKETQYF. This chain links TRBV29-1 with TRBJ2-5; D is tentatively TRBD1 or TRBD2 (5 bases each). The ends were cut back, 7 bases at V and 3 bases at J, with 15 bases in the middle. Germline V CDR1 and CDR2: SQVTM, ANQGSEA. This CDR3 contains 13 residues.

The rearrangement links TRBV29-1 to TRBJ2-1; possibly TRBD1 for D (6 bases). V lost 7 bases, J lost 2 bases, and 12 bases lay in between. Germline-derived CDR1 and CDR2 are SQVTM and ANQGSEA. CDR3 length: 13 residues. CDR3 nucleotides: TGCAGCGCCACAGGGCTGGCCTACAATGAGCAGTTCTTC. Translating it yields CSATGLAYNEQFF.

This clone was seen once. V is TRBV2 and J is TRBJ1-4, with D possibly being TRBD1 (6 bases). The CDR3 runs 15 residues. V was pared by 8 bases and J by 4 bases, with 17 bases between. Germline V gene lookup returns CDR1 SNHLY and CDR2 FYNNEI. CDR3 amino acids: CASQKGGPGNEKLFF. CDR3 in DNA: TGTGCCAGCCAAAAGGGGGGTCCGGGTAATGAAAAACTGTTTTTT. Supplemented by reference TRBV2 and TRBJ1-4, the full variable domain reads EPEVTQTPSHQVTQMGQEVILRCVPISNHLYFYWYRQILGQKVEFLVSFYNNEISEKSEIFDDQFSVERPDGSNFTLKIRSTKLEDSAMYFCASQKGGPGNEKLFFGSGTQLSVL.

The CDR3 coding sequence is TGTGCCAGCAGCTTCCCTAGCGGGGGGTCCTACGAGCAGTACTTC. Translated: CASSFPSGGSYEQYF. The rearrangement joins TRBV5-4 to TRBJ2-7, with TRBD2 matching 11 bases. The CDR3 spans 15 residues. J was trimmed by 1 base and V by 2 bases; bases with no gene match: 2. Germline CDR1 SGHNT, CDR2 YYREEE (reference sequence).

The J gene is TRBJ2-3, the V gene TRBV5-1, with D possibly TRBD1 on 5 matching bases. V lost 5 bases and J lost 0, with 10 bases in between. This CDR3 has 14 residues. Looked up from germline, CDR1 is SGHRS and CDR2 is YFSETQ. The DNA for the CDR3 is TGCGCCAGCAGTGTAGGGGTCAGCACAGATACGCAGTATTTT. It yields the protein CASSVGVSTDTQYF.